A single TCR beta chain is shown here with its context. This entry belongs to a study of blood T cell repertoires in COVID-19. Study details: COVID-19 samples collected from the United States, Italy and Spain covered acute and convalescent phases. PBMCs, B-cell-depleted T cells, or T cells were the source of the cDNA or gDNA that made up the material.

Profiling relied on immunoSEQ multiplex PCR, and the TCRdb table lists in-frame clones only, not all of them. Found here are approximately 220,000 clones, roughly nine tenths of them singletons; the top ten hold roughly 0.69%. There are 15 residues in the CDR3. Germline V gives CDR1 KGHSH, CDR2 LQKENI. J lost 4 bases, V lost 0 bases, and 4 bases had no gene match. The V call is TRBV18, the J call TRBJ1-1; TRBD1 matches 8 bases. The specimen sequenced was peripheral blood. The source of this sequence is a man between 40 and 49 years old with acute or convalescent COVID-19. The CDR3 DNA reads TGTGCCAGCTCACCACCGAACAGGGGGATCACTGAAGCTTTCTTT. This codes for CASSPPNRGITEAFF.